The rows below give T cell receptor beta chains drawn from one sample of a study of tumour-infiltrating T cells in Burkitt lymphoma. The assay was immunoSEQ multiplex PCR, and TCRdb's table has in-frame clones only and misses some. The sample lists about 3,000 clones; 13% were seen once. The source material was tumor tissue. All receptors derive from a human donor with Burkitt lymphoma. Each CDR3 is given with its conserved first and last residue. The order of the fields is clone size, D gene, CDR3 length, J gene, V gene, CDR3 DNA, CDR3 protein. The D gene is left open where the match is weak. Expanded clones are given a class, and other clones once, few, many or no size at all.

abundance: NA; d_gene: NA; len: 17; j_gene: TRBJ1-4; v_gene: TRBV1; CDR3nt: NA; CDR3aa: CTSSQDVGKGSDEKLFF
abundance: few; d_gene: TRBD1; len: 14; j_gene: TRBJ2-3; v_gene: TRBV18; CDR3nt: TGTGCCAGCTCACCCCACAGGGGAGCAGATACGCAGTATTTT; CDR3aa: CASSPHRGADTQYF
abundance: few; d_gene: TRBD1; len: 15; j_gene: TRBJ2-1; v_gene: TRBV6-4; CDR3nt: TGTGCCAGCAATACCGGGACAGGGTTTTCCAGTGAGCAGTTCTTC; CDR3aa: CASNTGTGFSSEQFF
abundance: few; d_gene: NA; len: 14; j_gene: TRBJ1-1; v_gene: TRBV7-2; CDR3nt: TGTGCCAGCAGCTTAGTTGGGGTTGGCACTGAAGCTTTCTTT; CDR3aa: CASSLVGVGTEAFF
abundance: NA; d_gene: TRBD2; len: 15; j_gene: TRBJ2-5; v_gene: TRBV11-2; CDR3nt: TGTGCCAGCAGCTTAGTCGGGGGGGCCCGTGAGACCCAGTACTTC; CDR3aa: CASSLVGGARETQYF
abundance: few; d_gene: NA; len: 13; j_gene: TRBJ1-6; v_gene: TRBV7-8; CDR3nt: TGTGCCAGCAGCTTAGCGGGAAGCTCACCCCTCCACTTT; CDR3aa: CASSLAGSSPLHF
abundance: few; d_gene: NA; len: 14; j_gene: TRBJ1-1; v_gene: TRBV6-5; CDR3nt: TGTGCCAGCAGGCTAATCGGCATGAACACTGAAGCTTTCTTT; CDR3aa: CASRLIGMNTEAFF
abundance: NA; d_gene: NA; len: 14; j_gene: TRBJ2-3; v_gene: TRBV7-3; CDR3nt: TGTGCCAGCAGCTTAAGTTTTGGGCAAAATACGCAGTATTTT; CDR3aa: CASSLSFGQNTQYF
abundance: few; d_gene: NA; len: 12; j_gene: TRBJ2-3; v_gene: TRBV5-6; CDR3nt: TGTGCCAGCAGCCACAGGGCTGATACGCAGTATTTT; CDR3aa: CASSHRADTQYF
abundance: few; d_gene: NA; len: 15; j_gene: TRBJ1-6; v_gene: TRBV9; CDR3nt: TGTGCCAGCAGCTCCCTGGGGGGAGTGAATTCACCCCTCCACTTT; CDR3aa: CASSSLGGVNSPLHF
abundance: few; d_gene: NA; len: 14; j_gene: TRBJ1-5; v_gene: TRBV21-1; CDR3nt: TGTGCCAGCGGACAGCATTATAGCAATCAGCCCCAGCATTTT; CDR3aa: CASGQHYSNQPQHF
abundance: few; d_gene: NA; len: 14; j_gene: TRBJ1-1; v_gene: TRBV4-3; CDR3nt: TGCGCCAGCAGCCAAGACATAATGAACACTGAAGCTTTCTTT; CDR3aa: CASSQDIMNTEAFF
abundance: NA; d_gene: NA; len: 14; j_gene: TRBJ1-5; v_gene: TRBV30; CDR3nt: TGTGCCTGGAGTGTAGGGACACTCTATCAGCCCCAGCATTTT; CDR3aa: CAWSVGTLYQPQHF
abundance: NA; d_gene: NA; len: 12; j_gene: TRBJ1-1; v_gene: TRBV29-1; CDR3nt: TGCAGCGCGAACGGGGGTTACACTGAAGCTTTCTTT; CDR3aa: CSANGGYTEAFF
abundance: few; d_gene: TRBD2; len: 18; j_gene: TRBJ2-1; v_gene: TRBV7-3; CDR3nt: TGTGCCAGCAGCTTAATGGACCCTAGCGGGGTCTCCTACAATGAGCAGTTCTTC; CDR3aa: CASSLMDPSGVSYNEQFF
abundance: few; d_gene: NA; len: 13; j_gene: TRBJ2-7; v_gene: TRBV6-1; CDR3nt: TGTGCCAGCACCAGGTTAAGCTCCTACGAGCAGTACTTC; CDR3aa: CASTRLSSYEQYF
abundance: few; d_gene: NA; len: 14; j_gene: TRBJ1-6; v_gene: TRBV19; CDR3nt: TGTGCCAGTAGTATGGTCCAGGGAAATTCACCCCTCCACTTT; CDR3aa: CASSMVQGNSPLHF
abundance: NA; d_gene: NA; len: 13; j_gene: TRBJ1-5; v_gene: TRBV27; CDR3nt: TGTGCCAGCAGTCCGGGACTCTTTCAGCCCCAGCATTTT; CDR3aa: CASSPGLFQPQHF
abundance: NA; d_gene: NA; len: 14; j_gene: TRBJ2-3; v_gene: TRBV6-5; CDR3nt: TGTGCCAGCAGTGATGGGTTAGGGGAAGGTACGCAGTATTTT; CDR3aa: CASSDGLGEGTQYF
abundance: few; d_gene: NA; len: 13; j_gene: TRBJ2-1; v_gene: TRBV5-1; CDR3nt: TGCGCCAGCAGCTTGGTCCCCTTCGATGAGCAGTTCTTC; CDR3aa: CASSLVPFDEQFF
abundance: NA; d_gene: NA; len: 16; j_gene: TRBJ2-3; v_gene: TRBV5-6; CDR3nt: TGTGCCAGCAGCTTTGGGACGGGCTGGAGCACAGATACGCAGTATTTT; CDR3aa: CASSFGTGWSTDTQYF
abundance: NA; d_gene: NA; len: 15; j_gene: TRBJ2-1; v_gene: TRBV4-3; CDR3nt: TGCGCCAGCAGCCAAGATGGGGCGTATCGCAATGAGCAGTTCTTC; CDR3aa: CASSQDGAYRNEQFF
abundance: few; d_gene: NA; len: 12; j_gene: TRBJ2-5; v_gene: TRBV11-2; CDR3nt: TGTGCCAGCAGCTTAGGGCAAGAGACCCAGTACTTC; CDR3aa: CASSLGQETQYF
abundance: NA; d_gene: NA; len: 14; j_gene: TRBJ2-7; v_gene: TRBV7-9; CDR3nt: TGTGCCAGCAGCTACGCGACGCAAACCTACGAGCAGTACTTC; CDR3aa: CASSYATQTYEQYF
abundance: few; d_gene: NA; len: 17; j_gene: TRBJ2-3; v_gene: TRBV27; CDR3nt: TGTGCCAGCAGTTACTCCGTCGGGGGGCCCCGCACAGATACGCAGTATTTT; CDR3aa: CASSYSVGGPRTDTQYF